A single sample is the source of the 32 T cell receptor beta chains below, sequenced in a study of T cells in Graves' hyperthyroidism and ophthalmopathy. Using RNA transcripts as the source, TCR beta CDR3 regions were amplified. First-round RT-PCR with HTBI primers amplified the TCR CDR3 region. TCRdb analysed the multiplex PCR reads with MiXCR anew, one entry per CDR3 protein. The data hold about 570,000 distinct CDR3 sequences, with roughly 46% observed a single time. Material for sequencing was peripheral blood or thyroid tissue (not recorded which). The receptors originated from an adult woman with Graves' disease, either hyperthyroidism or ophthalmopathy (not recorded which).

This clonotype was recorded at least ten times. The chain uses TRBV13 and TRBJ2-2; D gene ambiguous. Per the germline V gene, CDR1 is PRHDT and CDR2 is FYEKMQ (reference sequence). The germline V and J ends were trimmed by 1 base and 2 bases, with 14 bases remaining between them. The CDR3 sequence is 17 residues long. The CDR3 DNA is TGTGCCAGCAGCTTAGTTGCGGAGTTCGATAACACCGGGGAGCTGTTTTTT. Protein sequence: CASSLVAEFDNTGELFF. The full variable domain, completed using reference TRBV13 and TRBJ2-2, is AAGVIQSPRHLIKEKRETATLKCYPIPRHDTVYWYQQGPGQDPQFLISFYEKMQSDKGSIPDRFSAQQFSDYHSELNMSSLELGDSALYFCASSLVAEFDNTGELFFGEGSRLTVL.

V is TRBV20-1 and J is TRBJ1-1; unclear D gene. The CDR3 length is 18 residues. The germline V gene has CDR1 DFQATT and CDR2 SNEGSKA (reference sequence). V lost 0 bases, J lost 4 bases, and 24 bases lay in between. CDR3 DNA sequence: TGCAGTGCTAGAGATCTTCGAGGGTTATTGGTTGGTGGCACTGAAGCTTTCTTT. Protein: CSARDLRGLLVGGTEAFF.

This clonotype was detected many times. V and J are TRBV6-2 or TRBV6-3 and TRBJ1-3; D is unresolved. V lost 2 bases, J lost 2 bases, and 7 bases lay in between. The CDR3 runs to 14 residues. Germline-derived CDR1 and CDR2 are MNHEY and SVGEGT. The CDR3 protein is CASSYPDPGNTIYF. DNA for the CDR3: TGTGCCAGCAGTTACCCGGACCCTGGAAACACCATATATTTT.

As DNA, the CDR3 is TGTGCCGGGGGACAGACAGAAGCTTTCTTT. Its protein is CAGGQTEAFF. The V gene is TRBV2, the J gene TRBJ1-1, with 7 nucleotides matching TRBD1. After removal of 11 bases from V and 8 bases from J, the junction contained 5 bases not matched to a gene. Germline CDR1 reads SNHLY; CDR2 reads FYNNEI. The CDR3 length is 10 residues. The entire variable domain, with the rest obtained from reference TRBV2 and TRBJ1-1, is as follows: EPEVTQTPSHQVTQMGQEVILRCVPISNHLYFYWYRQILGQKVEFLVSFYNNEISEKSEIFDDQFSVERPDGSNFTLKIRSTKLEDSAMYFCAGGQTEAFFGQGTRLTVV.

Turning to this clonotype: Lacking the conserved final phenylalanine or tryptophan, this CDR3 likely reflects a read error. Because the CDR3's place on the DNA is in doubt, the DNA is left out and the CDR3 is given as listed by TCRdb. J is TRBJ1-2 and V is TRBV7-9. The CDR3 has 8 residues if both end residues are counted. Germline values: CDR1 SEHNR, CDR2 FQNEAQ (reference sequence). This CDR3 is CASSWTPD.

This chain's CDR3 is CAISDTDRDGRNEQYF. The CDR3 DNA follows: TGTGCCATCAGTGACACCGACAGGGACGGGAGAAATGAGCAGTACTTC. The V gene is TRBV10-3, the J gene TRBJ2-7, with a weak D call TRBD1 (7 bases). V was clipped by 3 bases and J by 7 bases, with 22 bases between them. Germline V gene sequence: CDR1 ENHRY, CDR2 SYGVKD. CDR3 length: 16 amino acids.

This clonotype showed up many times. The chain combines TRBV20-1 with TRBJ1-5; TRBD1 agrees at 7 bases. This CDR3 is 13 amino acids long. Trimming at V came to 4 bases and at J to 9 bases, leaving 9 bases not matched to a gene. Germline V gene sequence: CDR1 DFQATT, CDR2 SNEGSKA (reference sequence). The DNA of the CDR3 is TGCAGTGCTACGGGGACAGTGTTGGGGCCCCAGCATTTT. Translation gives CSATGTVLGPQHF.

The chain has TRBV5-1 and TRBJ2-5; TRBD2 is a possible D gene (6 bases). V was cut by 5 bases and J by 3 bases, with 14 bases left in between. This CDR3 spans 14 amino acids. Germline values: CDR1 SGHRS, CDR2 YFSETQ. This CDR3 is CASRVGPGEETQYF. CDR3 nucleotide sequence: TGCGCCAGCAGGGTTGGTCCGGGAGAAGAGACCCAGTACTTC.

This clonotype was detected ten times or more. The chain couples TRBV20-1 to TRBJ1-2, with 11 bases identical to TRBD1. After removal of 0 bases from V and 4 bases from J, the junction contained 7 bases not matched to a gene. Per the germline V gene, CDR1 is DFQATT and CDR2 is SNEGSKA (reference sequence). The CDR3 runs 16 residues. The CDR3 sequence is CSARDNTGTGGYGYTF. CDR3 nucleotide sequence: TGCAGTGCTAGAGATAACACTGGGACAGGGGGCTATGGCTACACCTTC.

Worth noting for this clonotype: The CDR3 does not end in the conserved phenylalanine or tryptophan, so this is likely a read error. Because the CDR3's place on the DNA is in doubt, the DNA is left out and the CDR3 is given as listed by TCRdb. The rearrangement joins TRBV7-2 to TRBJ2-6. Germline CDR1 and CDR2: SGHTA and FQGNSA. The CDR3 region is 8 residues in length, termini included. This CDR3 is CASSQMTS.

V gene TRBV15 combines with J gene TRBJ1-1, with 7 bases lining up with TRBD1. The CDR3 extends over 13 amino acids. Germline CDR1 and CDR2: LNHNV and YYDKDF (reference sequence). V trimming: 8 bases; J trimming: 4 bases; junction bases outside the gene matches: 7. The CDR3 region has the DNA TGTGCCACCCGAAAAACAGGGGTCACTGAAGCTTTCTTT. Translated, it gives CATRKTGVTEAFF.

The genes are TRBV12-3 or TRBV12-4 and TRBJ1-5; the D is unclear. V lost 8 bases, J lost 0 bases, and 11 bases lay in between. CDR3 length equals 14 residues. In DNA form, the CDR3 reads TGTGCCAGCGCCTCCCGAGGTAGCAATCAGCCCCAGCATTTT. Amino acids: CASASRGSNQPQHF.

This clonotype was counted once. The gene calls are TRBV6-2 or TRBV6-3 and TRBJ1-2; D perhaps matches TRBD1 (6 bases). The CDR3 is 14 amino acids. The V end was cut by 7 bases, the J end by 5 bases, with 17 bases between. The germline CDR1 and CDR2 sequences are MNHEY and SVGEGT. This CDR3 reads CASISRTAAYGYTF. The CDR3 coding sequence is TGTGCCAGCATCTCGAGGACAGCGGCATATGGCTACACCTTC.

This clonotype was seen ten or more times. The CDR3 region is CASSTRTETYEQYF. The CDR3 nucleotides are TGTGCCAGCAGTACAAGGACAGAGACCTACGAGCAGTACTTC. The rearrangement uses TRBV6-5 and TRBJ2-7, with TRBD1 as a possible D gene (6 bases). This CDR3 comprises 14 residues. Germline CDR1 reads MNHEY; CDR2 reads SVGAGI. Trimming removed 5 bases at V and 2 bases at J, with 13 bases between.

The V gene is TRBV7-3, the J gene TRBJ1-2; 8 nucleotides line up with TRBD1. Germline loops: CDR1 SGHTA, CDR2 FQGTGA. The CDR3 loop spans 15 amino acids. J gave up 2 bases and V 4 bases, and 6 bases lay outside the gene matches. The CDR3 loop reads CASSSKQGANYGYTF. Written as DNA, the CDR3 is TGTGCCAGCAGCTCCAAGCAGGGGGCCAACTATGGCTACACCTTC.

The CDR3 spells CSVEGRGNTGETQYF. DNA of the CDR3: TGCAGCGTTGAGGGCAGGGGGAACACCGGGGAGACCCAGTACTTC. This chain joins TRBV29-1 and TRBJ2-5; 7 bases are shared with TRBD1. Trimming took 3 bases from V and 5 from J; bases not matched to a gene: 12. CDR1 is SQVTM, CDR2 ANQGSEA, per germline. The CDR3 has 15 residues.

The chain couples TRBV9 to TRBJ2-7; 8 bases align to TRBD2. Per germline, CDR1 SGDLS and CDR2 YYNGEE. CDR3 length: 15 residues. V lost 2 bases, J lost 5 bases, and 9 bases stayed unmatched. The CDR3 is CASSVSPRGVDEQYF. CDR3 nucleotide sequence: TGTGCCAGCAGCGTGTCTCCGCGGGGGGTAGACGAGCAGTACTTC.

The V call is TRBV7-9, the J call TRBJ1-6; a possible D gene is TRBD1 (5 bases). The CDR3 contains 17 residues. Germline V gives CDR1 SEHNR, CDR2 FQNEAQ (reference sequence). V was trimmed by 3 bases and J by 9 bases, leaving 21 bases between them. The CDR3 nucleotides read TGTGCCAGCAGCTTGGGGGGACCGGGACGGGAGATTTCACCCCTCCACTTT. Protein product: CASSLGGPGREISPLHF.

This clonotype was recorded once. The chain employs TRBV10-3 and TRBJ1-1; D might be TRBD1 (6 bases). Germline loops: CDR1 ENHRY, CDR2 SYGVKD. The CDR3 extends over 14 amino acids. V was cut by 6 bases and J by 2 bases, with 13 bases left in between. The CDR3 sequence: CAIRGGQRNTEAFF. DNA for the CDR3: TGTGCCATCAGAGGAGGACAGAGAAACACTGAAGCTTTCTTT.

DNA of the CDR3: TGTGCCAGCATTGGAGGTAACGAGCAGTACTTC. This codes for CASIGGNEQYF. The chain couples TRBV7-9 to TRBJ2-7; a weak D match, TRBD2 (5 bases). Looked up from germline, CDR1 is SEHNR and CDR2 is FQNEAQ (reference sequence). The CDR3 contains 11 residues. Trimming removed 7 bases from V and 5 bases from J, with 9 bases in between.

This clonotype was detected many times. V gene TRBV12-3 or TRBV12-4 combines with J gene TRBJ1-5, with 9 bases fitting TRBD1. This CDR3 has 14 amino acids. The junction had 6 bases not matched to a gene; V was cut back by 7 bases and J by 5 bases. The CDR3 is CASNPTGGHQPQHF. CDR3 sequence (DNA): TGTGCCAGCAATCCGACAGGGGGTCATCAGCCCCAGCATTTT.

Worth noting for this clonotype: The junction departs from germline at one end; a sequencing error may be responsible. The chain recombines TRBV7-2 with TRBJ2-7; D is perhaps TRBD2 (5 bases). There are 14 residues in the CDR3. Germline assignment: CDR1 SGHTA and CDR2 FQGNSA. Written as DNA, the CDR3 is TGTGCCAGCAGCTTAAGCGGTACTGGTTACGAGAAGTCCTTC. Residues: CASSLSGTGYEKSF.

The chain links TRBV2 to TRBJ1-1; D possibly corresponds to TRBD1 (5 bases). This CDR3 is built from 14 residues. From germline, CDR1 is SNHLY and CDR2 FYNNEI. The V end was cut by 6 bases, the J end by 2 bases, with 13 bases between. The chain's CDR3 is CASRSGQGNTEAFF. The CDR3 region has the DNA TGTGCCAGCAGGTCGGGGCAGGGAAACACTGAAGCTTTCTTT.

This clonotype showed up many times. This chain joins TRBV12-3 or TRBV12-4 and TRBJ2-7, with D uncertain. This CDR3 is built from 15 residues. The V gene lost 4 bases and the J gene lost 2 bases, with 15 bases spanning the gap. The CDR3 DNA reads as TGTGCCAGCAGTTCGAGAATTGGCAGGCCCTACGAGCAGTACTTC. Protein sequence: CASSSRIGRPYEQYF.

The chain employs TRBV7-2 and TRBJ2-2; 9 nucleotides align to TRBD1. CDR3 length: 15 residues. The germline V gene encodes CDR1 SGHTA and CDR2 FQGNSA. J gave up 7 bases and V 6 bases, and 9 bases lay outside the gene matches. The CDR3 reads CASSNRWGQGGELFF. In DNA form, the CDR3 reads TGTGCCAGCAGTAATAGGTGGGGACAGGGCGGGGAGCTGTTTTTT.

This clonotype was counted ten times or more. V usage is TRBV6-5 and J usage is TRBJ1-3, with D tentatively TRBD1 (6 bases). The CDR3 has 16 amino acids. V lost 2 bases to trimming and J lost 3 bases, with 14 bases between them. Germline V gene sequence: CDR1 MNHEY, CDR2 SVGAGI. In DNA, the CDR3 is TGTGCCAGCAGTTACGGAAATCCACAGGGTGGAAACACCATATATTTT. This translates into CASSYGNPQGGNTIYF.

Ten or more counts support this clonotype. The chain uses TRBV14 and TRBJ1-6, with D tentatively TRBD1 (6 bases). CDR1 and CDR2 from the germline V gene are SGHDN and FVKESK. The CDR3 consists of 13 residues. Trimming shortened V by 5 bases and J by 6 bases, and 8 bases separated the two germline ends. CDR3 coding DNA: TGTGCCAGCAGCGCGGACAGTAATTCACCCCTCCACTTT. It encodes CASSADSNSPLHF.

For this clonotype: At one of its ends the junction is not consistent with the germline gene, which may arise from a read error. The chain carries TRBV20-1 and TRBJ2-3; 7 nucleotides line up with TRBD2. Looked up from germline, CDR1 is DFQATT and CDR2 is SNEGSKA (reference sequence). The CDR3 sequence is 16 residues long. Written as DNA, the CDR3 is TGCAGTGCTAATTCCCCGGGACGGGAGGTATCAGATACGCAGTATTTC. It yields the protein CSANSPGREVSDTQYF.

This clonotype came up many times. The rearrangement joins TRBV4-1 to TRBJ2-5; 12 positions match TRBD2. The germline V gene has CDR1 MGHRA and CDR2 YSYEKL. The CDR3 runs to 18 residues. V was pared by 5 bases and J by 3 bases, with 13 bases of the junction left unmatched. The CDR3 DNA is TGCGCCAGCAGCTCCCGACTAGCGGGAGTAGGGGCCAAAGAGACCCAGTACTTC. Its protein product is CASSSRLAGVGAKETQYF.

This clonotype was seen only once. J is TRBJ2-7 and V is TRBV9; no definite D call. The ends were cut back, 4 bases at V and 0 bases at J, with 14 bases in the middle. The CDR3 covers 15 residues. Germline V gene sequence: CDR1 SGDLS, CDR2 YYNGEE. Here the CDR3 reads CASSPRAELSYEQYF. CDR3 bases: TGTGCCAGCAGCCCAAGGGCAGAGCTCTCCTACGAGCAGTACTTC.

This clonotype was seen a few times. The rearrangement uses TRBV24-1 and TRBJ2-5; D is unresolved. Trimming cost V 4 bases and J 1 base, with 9 bases left between them. The CDR3 has 14 amino acids. The germline V gene has CDR1 KGHDR and CDR2 SFDVKD. This CDR3 reads CATSDSRTQETQYF. The CDR3 DNA sequence: TGTGCCACCAGTGACTCTAGAACCCAAGAGACCCAGTACTTC.

The chain couples TRBV7-9 to TRBJ2-7, with D perhaps being TRBD1 or TRBD2 (5 bases each). Judging by the DNA end, TRBJ2-1 fits better; the J call may be wrong. The CDR3 is 17 residues long. Germline V gene data show CDR1 as SEHNR and CDR2 as FQNEAQ (reference sequence). Here the CDR3 reads CASIKYMGESGYNEQFF. The CDR3, as DNA: TGTGCCAGCATAAAGTACATGGGGGAGTCGGGCTACAATGAGCAGTTCTTC.